The 21 T cell receptor beta chains below were found in one sample sequenced in a study of blood T cell repertoires in COVID-19. Sequenced by immunoSEQ multiplex PCR; TCRdb stores in-frame clones only, minus some. The table has about 120,000 clones, 75% to 95% seen once. Sequencing was performed on peripheral blood. These receptors all stem from a human donor with active COVID-19. The donor label of this sample is uncertain.

This chain joins TRBV28 and TRBJ1-2; 9 nucleotides agree with TRBD1. V trimming: 9 bases; J trimming: 6 bases; junction bases outside the gene matches: 14. The CDR3 has 15 residues. CDR1 and CDR2 from the germline V gene are MDHEN and SYDVKM. The CDR3 nucleotides read TGTGCCAGTATACCTCGACCGGGACAGGGCCATGGCTACACCTTC. Translated, it gives CASIPRPGQGHGYTF.

The chain joins TRBV10-1 to TRBJ2-3; 9 nucleotides agree with TRBD1. CDR1 and CDR2 (germline): WNHNN, SYGVQD (reference sequence). V trimming: 5 bases; J trimming: 0 bases; junction bases outside the gene matches: 6. The CDR3 spans 16 residues. In nucleotides, the CDR3 is TGCGCCAGCAGTCCCGACAGGGGGGCGAGCACAGATACGCAGTATTTT. This gives the protein CASSPDRGASTDTQYF.

The genes are TRBV7-8 and TRBJ1-3, with D tentatively TRBD1 (6 bases). V was shortened by 0 bases and J by 3 bases, with 15 bases between the two germline ends. Germline CDR1 and CDR2: SGHVS and FQNEAQ. The CDR3 contains 17 residues. The CDR3 DNA follows: TGTGCCAGCAGCTTAGCCCCTGGGGGGGCGGGTGGAAACACCATATATTTT. Its protein product is CASSLAPGGAGGNTIYF.

V gene TRBV4-1 combines with J gene TRBJ1-4, with D unresolved. The CDR3 has 15 amino acids. Germline CDR1 and CDR2: MGHRA and YSYEKL. The V and J ends lost 0 bases and 3 bases respectively, with 8 bases between them. As DNA, the CDR3 is TGCGCCAGCAGCCAAGAAGCGGGGTCTAATGAAAAACTGTTTTTT. It encodes CASSQEAGSNEKLFF.

The chain combines TRBV27 with TRBJ1-3, with 9 bases lining up with TRBD1. CDR1 and CDR2 from the germline V gene are MNHEY and SMNVEV (reference sequence). V trimming: 6 bases; J trimming: 4 bases; junction bases outside the gene matches: 4. The CDR3 runs 14 residues. The CDR3 loop is CASRRTGVGNTIYF. As DNA, the CDR3 is TGTGCCAGCAGACGGACAGGGGTAGGAAACACCATATATTTT.

This chain links TRBV10-3 with TRBJ1-1; D unresolved. The V end lost 10 bases, the J end lost 4 bases, and 16 bases lay between the germline ends. The CDR3 sequence is 13 residues long. CDR1 is ENHRY and CDR2 is SYGVKD in the germline V gene. For the CDR3, the DNA is TGTGCCAGTGGTTCGTCGGGTTTCACTGAAGCTTTCTTT. The encoded protein is CASGSSGFTEAFF.

The chain recombines TRBV18 with TRBJ2-7, with a possible D match to TRBD1 (6 bases). Germline assignment: CDR1 KGHSH and CDR2 LQKENI. V gave up 3 bases and J gave up 0 bases, with 18 bases separating them. The CDR3 has 17 residues. CDR3 DNA: TGTGCCAGCTCACCCAGATTAACAGGGCTAAGCTCCTACGAGCAGTACTTC. Protein: CASSPRLTGLSSYEQYF.

J is TRBJ1-3 and V is TRBV6-6; a weak D match, TRBD1 (5 bases). V gave up 2 bases and J gave up 8 bases, with 13 bases separating them. CDR1 is MNHNY, CDR2 SVGAGI, per germline (reference sequence). The CDR3 covers 14 residues. The CDR3 coding sequence is TGTGCCAGCAGTTACGGGGCCAGCGAAGACACCATATATTTT. It yields the protein CASSYGASEDTIYF.

The chain couples TRBV7-2 to TRBJ1-2; possibly TRBD1 for D (5 bases). The germline gives CDR1 SGHTA, CDR2 FQGNSA. Trimming took off 1 base at V and 0 bases at J, with 12 bases between the two ends. This CDR3 spans 16 amino acids. The CDR3 nucleotides read TGTGCCAGCAGCTTAGACATGGGGCGGACTAACTATGGCTACACCTTC. It translates to CASSLDMGRTNYGYTF.

This clone occurred a few times. This rearrangement joins TRBV11-2 to TRBJ1-1; the D is unclear. From germline, CDR1 is SGHAT and CDR2 FQNNGV. The CDR3 length is 14 residues. V lost 6 bases to trimming and J lost 3 bases, with 14 bases between them. The CDR3 is CASRHSDRDTEAFF. The CDR3 DNA reads TGTGCCAGCAGGCACTCTGATCGAGACACTGAAGCTTTCTTT.

The chain recombines TRBV7-6 with TRBJ2-4; possible D gene TRBD1, 6 bases. The CDR3 has 14 amino acids. Germline assignment: CDR1 SGHVS and CDR2 FNYEAQ. The V and J ends lost 0 bases and 7 bases respectively, with 10 bases between them. The CDR3 region is CASSLAAGANIQYF. DNA for the CDR3: TGTGCCAGCAGCTTAGCTGCAGGGGCCAACATTCAGTACTTC.

The chain is built from TRBV4-3 and TRBJ1-2, with TRBD1 identical over 7 bases. The CDR3 spans 14 residues. V shed 1 base, J shed 4 bases, and the junction held 3 bases outside the gene matches. Germline assignment: CDR1 LGHNA and CDR2 YSLEER. This chain's CDR3 is CASSQVGQAYGYTF. CDR3 DNA sequence: TGCGCCAGCAGCCAAGTAGGACAGGCCTATGGCTACACCTTC.

J is TRBJ2-3 and V is TRBV28; D may be TRBD2 (5 bases). V was pared by 1 base and J by 0 bases, with 11 bases between. The CDR3 runs to 16 residues. Per the germline V gene, CDR1 is MDHEN and CDR2 is SYDVKM. The DNA of the CDR3 is TGTGCCAGCAGTTTATACGGGGAAACTAGCACAGATACGCAGTATTTT. This sequence encodes CASSLYGETSTDTQYF.

This chain joins TRBV29-1 and TRBJ2-7; 7 nucleotides agree with TRBD1. The V gene's germline CDR1 is SQVTM and CDR2 ANQGSEA. V lost 0 bases, J lost 4 bases, and 9 bases stayed unmatched. The CDR3 extends over 15 amino acids. CDR3 sequence: CSVEDLRGSDYEQYF. Written as DNA, the CDR3 is TGCAGCGTTGAAGATCTCAGGGGGAGTGATTACGAGCAGTACTTC.

The chain couples TRBV28 to TRBJ2-1, with D maybe TRBD2 (6 bases). Germline CDR1 reads MDHEN; CDR2 reads SYDVKM. V was pared by 6 bases and J by 6 bases, with 18 bases between. The CDR3 is made up of 15 amino acids. This chain's CDR3 is CASRVDIGGRNEQFF. The CDR3 DNA reads TGTGCCAGCAGGGTAGATATAGGAGGGCGCAATGAGCAGTTCTTC.

The CDR3 bases are TGTGCCAGCAGTTACCCCGGGATTGGGCAGGACTCTTATGGCTACACCTTC. Its translation is CASSYPGIGQDSYGYTF. This chain joins TRBV6-2 or TRBV6-3 and TRBJ1-2; D is undetermined. The CDR3 contains 17 residues. The ends were cut back, 2 bases at V and 5 bases at J, with 21 bases in the middle. Germline loops: CDR1 MNHEY, CDR2 SVGEGT.

The gene calls are TRBV29-1 and TRBJ2-1; 9 bases are shared with TRBD2. The CDR3 covers 15 residues. After removal of 5 bases from V and 4 bases from J, the junction contained 9 bases not matched to a gene. Germline V gene data show CDR1 as SQVTM and CDR2 as ANQGSEA. CDR3 nucleotides: TGCAGCGTTCCTCGTAGCGGGGGACTTTACAATGAGCAGTTCTTC. This translates into CSVPRSGGLYNEQFF.

This chain links TRBV11-2 with TRBJ2-1; TRBD1 is a possible D gene (6 bases). The CDR3 has 15 amino acids. V dropped 3 bases and J dropped 7 bases, with 16 bases sitting between them. Germline V lookup: CDR1 SGHAT, CDR2 FQNNGV. The CDR3 DNA reads TGTGCCAGCAGCTTCGGACAGCACTATACTAATGAGCAGTTCTTC. Protein sequence: CASSFGQHYTNEQFF.

A few counts support this clone. V gene TRBV5-1 combines with J gene TRBJ1-1; perhaps TRBD1 as D (5 bases). CDR1 SGHRS and CDR2 YFSETQ come from the germline V gene. V shed 0 bases and J shed 7 bases, with 19 bases lying between them. This CDR3 region has 16 residues. The CDR3 region is CASSLGGLWGADEAFF. In DNA, the CDR3 is TGCGCCAGCAGCTTGGGTGGGTTGTGGGGCGCGGATGAAGCTTTCTTT.

The chain is built from TRBV29-1 and TRBJ2-1; 9 positions match TRBD2. The CDR3 contains 14 residues. Germline V gene data show CDR1 as SQVTM and CDR2 as ANQGSEA. Trimming took 0 bases from V and 4 from J; bases not matched to a gene: 1. CDR3 sequence reads: CSVEDAGGYNEQFF. The CDR3 DNA reads as TGCAGCGTTGAAGACGCGGGGGGGTACAATGAGCAGTTCTTC.

This chain links TRBV3-1 (or the pseudogene TRBV3-2) with TRBJ2-5, with 8 nucleotides matching TRBD2. V was clipped by 4 bases and J by 10 bases; unmatched bases: 5. The germline V gene has CDR1 LGHDT and CDR2 YNNKEL (reference sequence). The CDR3 extends over 12 amino acids. This CDR3 is CASSLGGAIQYF. The CDR3 DNA follows: TGTGCCAGCAGCCTCGGGGGGGCTATCCAGTACTTC.